Presented here are 21 T cell receptor beta chains from one specimen sequenced in a study of T cell responses to AZD1222 COVID-19 vaccine. Generated by immunoSEQ multiplex PCR, the TCRdb table keeps only in-frame clones and is missing some. Altogether tens of thousands of clones are present, around nine tenths being singletons, with the ten largest covering 20% to 30%. The starting material was peripheral blood, obtained on day 0 of AZD1222 vaccination. These receptors originate from an adult in good health.

A single count supports this clone. The rearrangement uses TRBV19 and TRBJ1-4, with D uncertain. Germline-derived CDR1 and CDR2 are LNHDA and SQIVND (reference sequence). V was shortened by 4 bases and J by 0 bases, with 6 bases between the two germline ends. The CDR3 runs to 14 residues. The CDR3: CASSTHATNEKLFF. CDR3 nucleotide sequence: TGTGCCAGTAGTACGCACGCAACTAATGAAAAACTGTTTTTT.

This clone was detected once. The chain combines TRBV7-2 with TRBJ1-3; no clear D. V lost 0 bases to trimming and J lost 4 bases, with 4 bases between them. CDR3 length equals 13 residues. Germline V gene sequence: CDR1 SGHTA, CDR2 FQGNSA. The CDR3 DNA follows: TGTGCCAGCAGCTTAGCGCGGGGAAACACCATATATTTT. It specifies CASSLARGNTIYF.

V and J are TRBV5-1 and TRBJ1-1; no firm D call. CDR1 is SGHRS, CDR2 YFSETQ, per germline. Trimming shortened V by 1 base and J by 1 base, and 8 bases separated the two germline ends. The CDR3 runs to 14 residues. The CDR3 reads CASSLFAKNTEAFF. The CDR3 DNA sequence: TGCGCCAGCAGCTTGTTCGCCAAGAACACTGAAGCTTTCTTT.

This clone was seen a single time. This rearrangement joins TRBV9 to TRBJ2-7, with D possibly TRBD2 on 6 matching bases. In germline, CDR1 is SGDLS, CDR2 YYNGEE. V was trimmed by 3 bases and J by 1 base, leaving 11 bases between them. There are 14 residues in the CDR3. CDR3 nucleotides: TGTGCCAGCAGCGAAGCGGGTGATTCCTACGAGCAGTACTTC. Translating gives CASSEAGDSYEQYF. Filled out from reference TRBV9 and TRBJ2-7, the complete variable domain reads DSGVTQTPKHLITATGQRVTLRCSPRSGDLSVYWYQQSLDQGLQFLIQYYNGEERAKGNILERFSAQQFPDLHSELNLSSLELGDSALYFCASSEAGDSYEQYFGPGTRLTVT.

The sample holds a few counts of this clone. The chain recombines TRBV2 with TRBJ1-6; D not resolved. Germline assignment: CDR1 SNHLY and CDR2 FYNNEI. V was pared by 11 bases and J by 7 bases, with 15 bases between. This CDR3 contains 13 residues. The CDR3, as DNA: TGTGCCGGAGCCGGGCCCACGAATTCACCCCTCCACTTT. Amino acid sequence: CAGAGPTNSPLHF. Variable domain in full (rest from reference TRBV2 and TRBJ1-6): EPEVTQTPSHQVTQMGQEVILRCVPISNHLYFYWYRQILGQKVEFLVSFYNNEISEKSEIFDDQFSVERPDGSNFTLKIRSTKLEDSAMYFCAGAGPTNSPLHFGNGTRLTVT.

The chain combines TRBV6-5 with TRBJ2-7, with D uncertain. Germline V CDR1 and CDR2: MNHEY, SVGAGI. The V end was cut by 2 bases, the J end by 6 bases, with 14 bases between. The CDR3 is made up of 14 amino acids. CDR3 residues: CASSYTPDPGEQYF. DNA for the CDR3: TGTGCCAGCAGTTACACACCTGACCCGGGCGAGCAGTACTTC.

The genes are TRBV6-6 and TRBJ2-5; D is undetermined. The CDR3 has 14 amino acids. Trimming removed 5 bases from V and 3 bases from J, with 13 bases in between. Germline V gene sequence: CDR1 MNHNY, CDR2 SVGAGI (reference sequence). Here the CDR3 DNA reads TGTGCCAGCAGTGACCGTAGGTCCGAAGAGACCCAGTACTTC. This gives the protein CASSDRRSEETQYF.

V and J are TRBV11-2 and TRBJ1-4; D gene ambiguous. The CDR3 runs to 13 residues. Germline-derived CDR1 and CDR2 are SGHAT and FQNNGV. V was pared by 5 bases and J by 4 bases, with 8 bases between. CDR3 nucleotides: TGTGCCAGCAGCCGCCTGAATAATGAAAAACTGTTTTTT. Protein sequence: CASSRLNNEKLFF.

The chain recombines TRBV15 with TRBJ2-3, with D maybe TRBD2 (5 bases). The germline V gene encodes CDR1 LNHNV and CDR2 YYDKDF (reference sequence). The length of the CDR3 is 16 residues. V dropped 0 bases and J dropped 5 bases, with 15 bases sitting between them. The chain's CDR3 is CATSREGLPGGDTQYF. The CDR3 nucleotides are TGTGCCACCAGCAGAGAAGGACTCCCTGGAGGAGATACGCAGTATTTT.

The chain combines TRBV7-9 with TRBJ2-1; D might be TRBD1 (5 bases). The germline V gene has CDR1 SEHNR and CDR2 FQNEAQ (reference sequence). Trimming took off 2 bases at V and 1 base at J, with 21 bases between the two ends. This CDR3 is 19 amino acids long. CDR3 in DNA: TGTGCCAGCAGCTTATACAGGAGTGGGTGGACCAAGTCCTACAATGAGCAGTTCTTC. Amino acid sequence: CASSLYRSGWTKSYNEQFF. The whole variable domain, remainder taken from reference TRBV7-9 and TRBJ2-1, is DTGVSQNPRHKITKRGQNVTFRCDPISEHNRLYWYRQTLGQGPEFLTYFQNEAQLEKSRLLSDRFSAERPKGSFSTLEIQRTEQGDSAMYLCASSLYRSGWTKSYNEQFFGPGTRLTVL.

The chain joins TRBV7-2 to TRBJ1-6; the match to TRBD1 covers 7 bases. This CDR3 has 13 residues. CDR1 and CDR2 (germline): SGHTA, FQGNSA. The ends lost 5 bases at V and 7 bases at J; junction bases unmatched: 2. The CDR3 nucleotides read TGTGCCAGCAGCGGACAGGAGAATTCACCCCTCCACTTT. The encoded protein is CASSGQENSPLHF.

The table lists this clone with a few counts. This chain uses TRBV6-4 with TRBJ2-2, with 8 positions matching TRBD2. This CDR3 region has 14 residues. Germline assignment: CDR1 MRHNA and CDR2 SNTAGT. Germline trimming cut 4 bases from V and 3 bases from J; bases unmatched to any gene: 1. The CDR3 nucleotides read TGTGCCAGCAGTGTCGGGGGGGACACCGGGGAGCTGTTTTTT. Encoded protein: CASSVGGDTGELFF.

The V call is TRBV11-2, the J call TRBJ1-5, with 10 bases aligning to TRBD1. Per germline, CDR1 SGHAT and CDR2 FQNNGV. V dropped 5 bases and J dropped 7; count of bases not matched to a gene: 5. The CDR3 is 14 residues long. As DNA, the CDR3 is TGTGCCAGCAGCCGGGACAGGGGAGGACAGCCCCAGCATTTT. The encoded protein is CASSRDRGGQPQHF.

The chain employs TRBV3-1 (or the pseudogene TRBV3-2) and TRBJ1-2; 7 bases line up with TRBD1. The V and J ends lost 4 bases and 5 bases, in that order; junction bases with no gene match: 16. CDR1 and CDR2 (germline): LGHDT, YNNKEL (reference sequence). The CDR3 loop spans 17 amino acids. CDR3 in amino acids: CASSLWDRISSTYGYTF. The CDR3 DNA reads TGTGCCAGCAGCCTTTGGGACAGAATTTCGTCTACGTATGGCTACACCTTC.

The rearrangement uses TRBV2 and TRBJ2-5; TRBD1 aligns across 10 bases. Trimming took 6 bases from V and 4 from J; bases not matched to a gene: 5. CDR1 and CDR2 (germline): SNHLY, FYNNEI. This CDR3 is 14 amino acids long. CDR3 amino acids: CASRTGQGGETQYF. The DNA of the CDR3 is TGTGCCAGCAGGACTGGACAGGGGGGAGAGACCCAGTACTTC.

The rearrangement links TRBV12-3 or TRBV12-4 to TRBJ1-6; a possible D gene is TRBD1 (6 bases). This CDR3 has 13 residues. V lost 8 bases and J 10 bases, leaving 15 bases between the germline ends. Here the CDR3 reads CASSSRGDSPLHF. Here the CDR3 DNA reads TGTGCCAGCTCATCAAGGGGGGACTCACCCCTCCACTTT.

The chain employs TRBV14 and TRBJ1-4; D might be TRBD1 (5 bases). This CDR3 is 15 amino acids long. V shed 2 bases and J shed 4 bases, with 11 bases lying between them. The germline CDR1 and CDR2 sequences are SGHDN and FVKESK. The CDR3 protein is CASSQQPGRNEKLFF. In nucleotides, the CDR3 is TGTGCCAGCAGCCAACAGCCAGGGCGTAATGAAAAACTGTTTTTT. Filled out from reference TRBV14 and TRBJ1-4, the complete variable domain reads EAGVTQFPSHSVIEKGQTVTLRCDPISGHDNLYWYRRVMGKEIKFLLHFVKESKQDESGMPNNRFLAERTGGTYSTLKVQPAELEDSGVYFCASSQQPGRNEKLFFGSGTQLSVL.

The chain employs TRBV6-1 and TRBJ2-1; D tentatively reads TRBD1 or TRBD2 (5 bases each). The CDR3 loop spans 14 amino acids. The ends were cut back, 3 bases at V and 6 bases at J, with 12 bases in the middle. Per the germline V gene, CDR1 is MNHNS and CDR2 is SASEGT. The CDR3: CASSEGPEGNEQFF. In DNA, the CDR3 is TGTGCCAGCAGTGAGGGACCCGAGGGCAATGAGCAGTTCTTC.

This sequence joins TRBV4-1 and TRBJ1-2, with D possibly being TRBD1 (5 bases). Trimming left V 1 base short and J 6 bases short, with 15 bases between. Germline assignment: CDR1 MGHRA and CDR2 YSYEKL. The CDR3 loop spans 15 amino acids. CDR3: CASSQAQGRGHGYTF. CDR3 nucleotide sequence: TGCGCCAGCAGCCAAGCTCAGGGACGGGGACATGGCTACACCTTC.

The CDR3 spells CSAVVINEQFF. DNA for the CDR3: TGCAGTGCTGTAGTCATAAATGAGCAGTTCTTC. The V gene is TRBV20-1, the J gene TRBJ2-1, with D unclear. This CDR3 region has 11 residues. V lost 5 bases to trimming and J lost 7 bases, with 9 bases between them. Germline values: CDR1 DFQATT, CDR2 SNEGSKA (reference sequence).

The J gene is TRBJ2-5, the V gene TRBV7-2; a weak D match, TRBD1 (6 bases). V lost 0 bases and J lost 5, with 16 bases in between. CDR1 and CDR2 from the germline V gene are SGHTA and FQGNSA. The CDR3 runs 16 residues. CDR3 nucleotides: TGTGCCAGCAGCTTAGCGCCGGGACAACCACACGAGACCCAGTACTTC. Translating it yields CASSLAPGQPHETQYF.